This note documents a single T cell receptor (beta chain) sequence. Its cognate antigen is unknown. The data are from a study of CD8 T cells in ankylosing spondylitis. Making the TCR beta libraries involved quantitative 5'-RACE with molecular barcodes. TCRdb re-analysed the 5' RACE reads in MiXCR, keeping a single row per CDR3 protein. The data hold 700,000 to 1,000,000 distinct CDR3 sequences, with about 10% observed a single time. This CDR3 region has 12 residues. CDR1 is LNHNV and CDR2 is YYDKDF in the germline V gene (reference sequence). V was clipped by 5 bases and J by 11 bases, with 14 bases between them. Study-wide results and limits: A number of the motif variants had already been described in reactive arthritis synovial fluid and blood. Disease-associated clonotypes exhibited CD8+ identity and were relatively infrequent in peripheral blood. Several highly homologous variants formed a TCR beta motif that appeared characteristic of ankylosing spondylitis blood. The clones that were linked to disease were reported to be significantly enriched in matched synovial fluid samples from ankylosing spondylitis patients.

This rearrangement joins TRBV15 to TRBJ2-3, with D unclear. The specimen sequenced was blood, either unsorted or a sorted T cell fraction (not recorded which). This clonotype was obtained from a male donor with ankylosing spondylitis. CDR3 bases: TGTGCCACCAGCCCCGCTTTTGGTGAGCAGTATTTT. This translates into CATSPAFGEQYF.